This T cell receptor beta chain was captured in a study of PD-1 blockade in mismatch repair-deficient tumors (dated by TCRdb to about 2017). Notes on the research overall: Between late 2013 and September 2016, 86 consecutive patients with about 12 mismatch repair-deficient cancer types, all previously treated and progressing, were enrolled in the trial. Tumor-associated T cell clones were tracked in the peripheral blood of patients responding to PD-1 blockade by deep sequencing of TCR CDR3 regions.

This specimen's time point label, interpreted: peripheral blood before pembrolizumab. For every enrolled patient, mismatch repair deficiency was confirmed by either polymerase chain reaction or immunohistochemistry. TCR sequencing was performed for a few patients who responded to pembrolizumab therapy. Pembrolizumab PD-1 blockade was prospectively tested in advanced mismatch repair-deficient cancers, regardless of tissue of origin, in the phase II trial. Serial peripheral blood T cell samples were collected before and at multiple times after starting PD-1 blockade. Blood sampling times were expressed in weeks after the first pembrolizumab dose. The library was built by means of the immunoSEQ multiplex PCR assay. In TCRdb, the immuneACCESS table is reduced to in-frame sequences with V and J assigned. These tables do not hold every clone; where another copy was compared, an unresolved V gene accounts for under half, and the others remain unexplained. This sample is represented by 25,000 to 30,000 clones; about 88% of them were singletons. About 3% of the sample is in the top ten clones.

The CDR3 holds 15 amino acids from the cysteine to the phenylalanine. The read is trimmed to its CDR3 DNA, 45 bases read in frame from base 1. CDR1 and CDR2 are read off the germline V gene as SGHTA and FQGNSA. The V end loses 4 bases and the J end loses 4 bases, and a stretch of 17 bases separates them. As regards this clone: Its antigen is still unknown. Base qualities are not recorded, but no much larger clone differs from it by a single base.

Overall study results and their limits: Rapid expansion after pembrolizumab followed by contraction, generally before radiologic responses, was shown by tumor-resident clones, which were often undetectable in blood before treatment.

The chain is assembled from TRBV7-2 and TRBJ2-7; the best D guess is TRBD2, with 5 bases matching. The sequence was obtained from an adult with mismatch repair-deficient cancer. Material: PBMCs, obtained before pembrolizumab treatment. The DNA sequence follows: TGTGCCAGCAGCTATCGAACGGGAATGTCTTACGAGCAGTACTTC. Its translation reads: CASSYRTGMSYEQYF.